Below, 31 T cell receptor beta chains from the same sample are listed, as sequenced in a study of blood T cell repertoires in COVID-19. Profiled with immunoSEQ multiplex PCR; TCRdb holds only in-frame clones, not every one. The sample holds some 400,000 clones, just under 90% seen once. The sample consisted of PBMCs or T cells enriched from blood (not recorded which). These receptors all stem from a woman in her 30s who had recovered from COVID-19.

The V and J genes are TRBV6-5 and TRBJ2-7, with 9 bases lining up with TRBD2. The junction had 9 bases not matched to a gene; V was cut back by 6 bases and J by 6 bases. CDR1 MNHEY and CDR2 SVGAGI come from the germline V gene. This CDR3 has 14 residues. The CDR3 here is CASSRGTSRGEQYF. Written as DNA, the CDR3 is TGTGCCAGCAGCCGCGGGACTAGCCGCGGCGAGCAGTACTTC.

A single count supports this clone. The genes are TRBV7-6 and TRBJ2-3; TRBD2 matches at 12 bases. The CDR3 spans 16 residues. V was clipped by 5 bases and J by 0 bases; unmatched bases: 3. Germline-derived CDR1 and CDR2 are SGHVS and FNYEAQ. CDR3 loop: CASSAGLAGSTDTQYF. The CDR3 region has the DNA TGTGCCAGCAGCGCAGGACTAGCGGGGAGCACAGATACGCAGTATTTT. Looking up the rest from reference TRBV7-6 and TRBJ2-3 gives the full variable domain: GAGVSQSPRYKVTKRGQDVALRCDPISGHVSLYWYRQALGQGPEFLTYFNYEAQQDKSGLPNDRFSAERPEGSISTLTIQRTEQRDSAMYRCASSAGLAGSTDTQYFGPGTRLTVL.

The chain links TRBV27 to TRBJ1-1; the D gene is possibly TRBD1 (6 bases). With 3 bases removed from V and 4 bases from J, the gap between germline ends came to 12 bases. Germline CDR1 MNHEY, CDR2 SMNVEV (reference sequence). The CDR3 runs to 14 residues. CDR3: CASSLGGGTTEAFF. The CDR3 nucleotides read TGTGCCAGCAGTTTGGGGGGGGGCACCACTGAAGCTTTCTTT.

This chain uses TRBV4-1 with TRBJ2-7, with a tentative D call TRBD2 (6 bases). V was pared by 3 bases and J by 3 bases, with 9 bases between. CDR3 length: 13 amino acids. Germline CDR1 is MGHRA and CDR2 is YSYEKL. CDR3 DNA: TGCGCCAGCAGCCAGGCCGGGAGCTACGAGCAGTACTTC. As protein: CASSQAGSYEQYF.

This clone occurred a few times. This sequence joins TRBV9 and TRBJ2-7; D possibly corresponds to TRBD2 (6 bases). The CDR3 contains 15 residues. Germline loops: CDR1 SGDLS, CDR2 YYNGEE. V was pared by 0 bases and J by 2 bases, with 12 bases between. The CDR3 loop reads CASSVGGGYPYEQYF. The CDR3 DNA reads TGTGCCAGCAGCGTAGGAGGAGGGTACCCCTACGAGCAGTACTTC.

The V and J genes are TRBV16 and TRBJ1-1, with TRBD1 as a possible D gene (6 bases). CDR1 is KGHSY, CDR2 FQNENV, per germline. Between the trimmed V and J ends, which lost 2 bases and 10 bases, there was a span of 11 bases. The CDR3 runs 12 residues. CDR3 sequence reads: CASSQPTGRAFF. Here the CDR3 DNA reads TGTGCCAGCAGCCAACCAACAGGGAGAGCTTTCTTT.

The chain is built from TRBV15 and TRBJ1-1; TRBD1 might be the D (6 bases). This CDR3 contains 17 residues. Trimming pared 6 bases from V and 3 bases from J, leaving 23 bases between. The V gene's germline CDR1 is LNHNV and CDR2 YYDKDF (reference sequence). CDR3 DNA sequence: TGTGCCACCAGGACAAGATACCAGGGGAGGGCGGACACTGAAGCTTTCTTT. This encodes CATRTRYQGRADTEAFF.

The chain has TRBV11-2 and TRBJ1-5; D gene unclear. CDR1 and CDR2 (germline): SGHAT, FQNNGV. The CDR3 runs to 16 residues. V was shortened by 0 bases and J by 4 bases, with 13 bases between the two germline ends. The CDR3 loop is CASSLDGALGNQPQHF. The DNA of the CDR3 is TGTGCCAGCAGCTTAGACGGAGCCTTAGGTAATCAGCCCCAGCATTTT.

The rearrangement uses TRBV11-2 and TRBJ2-7, with D tentatively TRBD2 (7 bases). Germline CDR1 and CDR2: SGHAT and FQNNGV. Trimming took 1 base from V and 6 from J, leaving 13 bases between them. CDR3 length: 14 residues. The CDR3, as DNA: TGTGCCAGCAGCTTAGGCGGGGGCCAGCGCGAGCAGTACTTC. This translates into CASSLGGGQREQYF. The full variable domain, in which reference TRBV11-2 and TRBJ2-7 provide the parts outside the CDR3, is EAGVAQSPRYKIIEKRQSVAFWCNPISGHATLYWYQQILGQGPKLLIQFQNNGVVDDSQLPKDRFSAERLKGVDSTLKIQPAKLEDSAVYLCASSLGGGQREQYFGPGTRLTVT.

The CDR3 DNA sequence: TGTGCCAGCAGCTTTGGGGAGTCTAGATTCTCCTACGAGCAGTACTTC. This sequence encodes CASSFGESRFSYEQYF. V and J are TRBV5-8 and TRBJ2-7; perhaps TRBD2 as D (5 bases). V lost 2 bases and J 0 bases, leaving 15 bases between the germline ends. CDR3 size: 16 residues. Germline CDR1 SGHTS, CDR2 YDEGEE.

The chain has TRBV15 and TRBJ2-1; 7 bases align to TRBD1. The CDR3 loop spans 16 amino acids. With 1 base clipped from V and 4 bases from J, the junction kept 7 bases outside the gene matches. The germline CDR1 and CDR2 sequences are LNHNV and YYDKDF (reference sequence). The CDR3 DNA is TGTGCCACCAGCAGAGGGCCCGGGACAGTATACAATGAGCAGTTCTTC. This sequence encodes CATSRGPGTVYNEQFF. The full variable domain, with the rest looked up from reference TRBV15 and TRBJ2-1, is DAMVIQNPRYQVTQFGKPVTLSCSQTLNHNVMYWYQQKSSQAPKLLFHYYDKDFNNEADTPDNFQSRRPNTSFCFLDIRSPGLGDTAMYLCATSRGPGTVYNEQFFGPGTRLTVL.

The V gene is TRBV19, the J gene TRBJ1-2; tentative D call: TRBD1 (5 bases). Per the germline V gene, CDR1 is LNHDA and CDR2 is SQIVND (reference sequence). Trimming left V 3 bases short and J 3 bases short, with 14 bases between. The CDR3 totals 15 residues. CDR3: CASSIGDSVYYGYTF. CDR3 nucleotide sequence: TGTGCCAGTAGTATTGGAGACAGCGTATACTATGGCTACACCTTC.

The genes are TRBV5-1 and TRBJ1-1; 7 bases align to TRBD1. Unmatched junction bases numbered 7, after V lost 4 bases and J lost 7 bases. CDR1 and CDR2 from the germline V gene are SGHRS and YFSETQ. This CDR3 comprises 13 residues. As DNA, the CDR3 is TGCGCCAGCAGCCCTAACCGGGACAGTGAAGCTTTCTTT. It encodes CASSPNRDSEAFF.

Written as DNA, the CDR3 is TGTGCCAGCAGCTTCCCAGGGGGCGTTCAGCCCCAGCATTTT. Its protein product is CASSFPGGVQPQHF. The chain joins TRBV7-2 to TRBJ1-5; 8 positions match TRBD1. The junction had 4 bases not matched to a gene; V was cut back by 3 bases and J by 6 bases. The CDR3 covers 14 residues. Germline-derived CDR1 and CDR2 are SGHTA and FQGNSA.

The rearrangement uses TRBV18 and TRBJ2-1; 8 nucleotides match TRBD2. V trimming: 3 bases; J trimming: 4 bases; junction bases outside the gene matches: 2. The V gene's germline CDR1 is KGHSH and CDR2 LQKENI. This CDR3 contains 14 residues. CDR3 sequence: CASSPLAGYNEQFF. In DNA form, the CDR3 reads TGTGCCAGCTCACCTCTAGCGGGTTACAATGAGCAGTTCTTC.

The rearrangement uses TRBV4-1 and TRBJ1-3, with 8 bases identical to TRBD1. The CDR3 totals 16 residues. CDR1 and CDR2 (germline): MGHRA, YSYEKL. Trimming removed 0 bases from V and 3 bases from J; junction bases left unmatched: 4. The CDR3 DNA sequence: TGCGCCAGCAGCCAAGATAGTACAGGGGGTGGAAACACCATATATTTT. Translated: CASSQDSTGGGNTIYF.

This rearrangement joins TRBV6-6 to TRBJ1-2; D gene ambiguous. The CDR3 spans 14 residues. Trimming removed 7 bases from V and 0 bases from J, with 12 bases in between. In germline, CDR1 is MNHNY, CDR2 SVGAGI (reference sequence). CDR3 in DNA: TGTGCCAGCATTTGGGCTAACTCTAACTATGGCTACACCTTC. Its protein product is CASIWANSNYGYTF.

As for this clone: Other DNA sequences in this specimen translate into the identical CDR3. The chain has TRBV20-1 and TRBJ1-2; 8 bases align to TRBD1. The CDR3 runs 11 residues. Germline V lookup: CDR1 DFQATT, CDR2 SNEGSKA (reference sequence). After removal of 4 bases from V and 8 bases from J, the junction contained 3 bases not matched to a gene. CDR3 bases: TGCAGTGCTACGGACAGGGCAGGCTACACCTTC. Its translation is CSATDRAGYTF.

The chain couples TRBV25-1 to TRBJ2-1, with D possibly matching TRBD1 (6 bases). The CDR3 covers 15 residues. V lost 4 bases, J lost 7 bases, and 17 bases lay in between. Germline V CDR1 and CDR2: MGHDK, SYGVNS. CDR3 DNA: TGTGCCAGCAGTGCCTCTGGGCCGGGGACAAATGAGCAGTTCTTC. This encodes CASSASGPGTNEQFF. Full variable domain (missing parts from reference TRBV25-1 and TRBJ2-1): EADIYQTPRYLVIGTGKKITLECSQTMGHDKMYWYQQDPGMELHLIHYSYGVNSTEKGDLSSESTVSRIRTEHFPLTLESARPSHTSQYLCASSASGPGTNEQFFGPGTRLTVL.

This clone was detected once. V usage is TRBV6-5 and J usage is TRBJ2-5, with D tentatively TRBD2 (5 bases). In germline, CDR1 is MNHEY, CDR2 SVGAGI. The CDR3 covers 12 residues. Trimming stripped 4 bases from V and 7 bases from J, with 10 bases between. CDR3 DNA sequence: TGTGCCAGCAGTTTCGTCCGGGGGACCCAGTACTTC. Translated, it gives CASSFVRGTQYF.

This rearrangement joins TRBV5-1 to TRBJ2-3, with TRBD2 matching over 10 bases. Losses at the gene ends were 2 bases for V and 3 bases for J; bases not matched to a gene: 9. CDR3 length: 17 residues. The germline V gene encodes CDR1 SGHRS and CDR2 YFSETQ. The CDR3 is CASSFQRGGQFTDTQYF. DNA of the CDR3: TGCGCCAGCAGCTTCCAGCGGGGGGGCCAATTTACAGATACGCAGTATTTT.

This clone turned up a few times. This sequence joins TRBV27 and TRBJ2-1; TRBD2 aligns across 7 bases. V was clipped by 3 bases and J by 3 bases; unmatched bases: 8. Per the germline V gene, CDR1 is MNHEY and CDR2 is SMNVEV (reference sequence). The CDR3 covers 16 residues. CDR3 DNA: TGTGCCAGCAGTTTTAGACTAGCTCCGATCTACAATGAGCAGTTCTTC. Protein sequence: CASSFRLAPIYNEQFF.

The genes are TRBV5-4 and TRBJ2-7; D uncertain. The CDR3 spans 12 residues. Germline V CDR1 and CDR2: SGHNT, YYREEE (reference sequence). Trimming removed 2 bases from V and 6 bases from J, with 9 bases in between. The CDR3 region has the DNA TGTGCCAGCAGCTTTCACGACACCGAGCAGTACTTC. It specifies CASSFHDTEQYF.

The genes are TRBV7-9 and TRBJ2-1; the D gene is possibly TRBD2 (5 bases). The CDR3 consists of 15 residues. V was trimmed by 5 bases and J by 5 bases, leaving 16 bases between them. Germline CDR1 SEHNR, CDR2 FQNEAQ (reference sequence). CDR3 DNA: TGTGCCAGCAGCCCGATTGGAGGAGGCCACAATGAGCAGTTCTTC. The encoded protein is CASSPIGGGHNEQFF.

This chain uses TRBV7-9 with TRBJ2-1; 9 bases fit TRBD2. Per the germline V gene, CDR1 is SEHNR and CDR2 is FQNEAQ (reference sequence). This CDR3 spans 15 amino acids. After removal of 5 bases from V and 8 bases from J, the junction contained 10 bases not matched to a gene. CDR3: CASSQAGAGGYEQFF. The CDR3 nucleotides read TGTGCCAGCAGCCAAGCAGGAGCGGGAGGCTATGAGCAGTTCTTC.

The chain carries TRBV28 and TRBJ1-4, with D unclear. Between the trimmed V and J ends, which lost 3 bases and 5 bases, there was a span of 7 bases. Germline CDR1 MDHEN, CDR2 SYDVKM. The CDR3 sequence is 13 residues long. DNA for the CDR3: TGTGCCAGCAGTTTTCGGAGAAATGAAAAACTGTTTTTT. It encodes CASSFRRNEKLFF.

The rearrangement uses TRBV5-1 and TRBJ1-2, with D possibly being TRBD1 (5 bases). With 0 bases removed from V and 8 bases from J, the gap between germline ends came to 17 bases. The CDR3 is made up of 15 amino acids. The germline CDR1 and CDR2 sequences are SGHRS and YFSETQ. Written as DNA, the CDR3 is TGCGCCAGCAGCTTGGAAGGGCAAGACTCAGGGGGCTACACCTTC. This codes for CASSLEGQDSGGYTF. Supplemented by reference TRBV5-1 and TRBJ1-2, the full variable domain reads KAGVTQTPRYLIKTRGQQVTLSCSPISGHRSVSWYQQTPGQGLQFLFEYFSETQRNKGNFPGRFSGRQFSNSRSEMNVSTLELGDSALYLCASSLEGQDSGGYTFGSGTRLTVV.

This sequence joins TRBV27 and TRBJ2-3, with TRBD1 matching 8 bases. The CDR3 spans 17 residues. The ends lost 0 bases at V and 2 bases at J; junction bases unmatched: 7. The V gene's germline CDR1 is MNHEY and CDR2 SMNVEV (reference sequence). CDR3 protein: CASSLSGRGRITDTQYF. The CDR3, as DNA: TGTGCCAGCAGTTTATCAGGCAGGGGGCGAATCACAGATACGCAGTATTTT.

This chain connects TRBV7-8 to TRBJ1-1; D remains unclear. Germline CDR1 reads SGHVS; CDR2 reads FQNEAQ. This CDR3 comprises 16 residues. V shed 3 bases and J shed 0 bases, with 14 bases lying between them. The CDR3 loop reads CASSLARFRLNTEAFF. CDR3 DNA: TGTGCCAGCAGCTTGGCGCGGTTCCGGCTGAACACTGAAGCTTTCTTT.

The chain has TRBV2 and TRBJ1-1, with D perhaps TRBD1 (5 bases). There are 14 residues in the CDR3. Trimming stripped 0 bases from V and 7 bases from J, with 12 bases between. The germline gives CDR1 SNHLY, CDR2 FYNNEI. In nucleotides, the CDR3 is TGTGCCAGCAGTGAAGCGTCAGGGTCCGATGAAGCTTTCTTT. Amino acid sequence: CASSEASGSDEAFF.

This chain links TRBV18 with TRBJ2-1, with TRBD2 matching over 10 bases. The junction had 7 bases not matched to a gene; V was cut back by 2 bases and J by 0 bases. The CDR3 runs to 18 residues. Germline values: CDR1 KGHSH, CDR2 LQKENI. DNA for the CDR3: TGTGCCAGCTCACCATCCCCTAGCGGGGGAAGCTCCTACAATGAGCAGTTCTTC. This sequence encodes CASSPSPSGGSSYNEQFF.